This T cell receptor beta chain was captured in a study of monozygotic twins with inflammatory bowel disease. Germline V gives CDR1 SGHRS, CDR2 YFSETQ. This CDR3 spans 15 amino acids. TCRdb reprocessed the 5' RACE reads, keeping one entry per CDR3 protein, no DNA. The listing records around 140,000 distinct CDR3 sequences. Sequencing was performed on blood. This clonotype was sampled from a human donor with ulcerative colitis or Crohn's disease, or a healthy co-twin of an affected twin (not recorded which). The chain uses TRBV5-1 and TRBJ2-7; TCRdb's D call, TRBD1, is unchecked because there is no DNA. CDR3 region: CASSLQGQGTYEQYF. The entire variable domain, with the rest obtained from reference TRBV5-1 and TRBJ2-7, is as follows: KAGVTQTPRYLIKTRGQQVTLSCSPISGHRSVSWYQQTPGQGLQFLFEYFSETQRNKGNFPGRFSGRQFSNSRSEMNVSTLELGDSALYLCASSLQGQGTYEQYFGPGTRLTVT.